Detailed here is one TCR beta chain. Germline and junction disagree at one end, which may indicate a read error. The data derive from a study of tumor and adjacent non-tumor tissue in lung cancer. RNA was extracted from bulk tissue without any cell sorting. A modified ARM-PCR protocol with three rounds of nested PCR amplified TCRbeta. TCRdb processed the multiplex PCR reads anew with MiXCR; each CDR3 protein has one entry. The sample has 200,000 to 250,000 distinct CDR3 sequences, 71% seen once; the top ten hold almost 25%. There are 16 residues in the CDR3. Germline CDR1 is MNHNY and CDR2 is SVGAGI (reference sequence).

The TCR sequence derives from a man between 60 and 75 years old with non-small cell lung cancer. The source material was lung tumor tissue. The chain combines TRBV6-6 with TRBJ2-1; D may be TRBD2 (5 bases). Here the CDR3 DNA reads TGTGACAGCATGTCGCATTCCGGGAAAGGGAGCGATGAGCAGTTCTTC. Residues: CDSMSHSGKGSDEQFF.